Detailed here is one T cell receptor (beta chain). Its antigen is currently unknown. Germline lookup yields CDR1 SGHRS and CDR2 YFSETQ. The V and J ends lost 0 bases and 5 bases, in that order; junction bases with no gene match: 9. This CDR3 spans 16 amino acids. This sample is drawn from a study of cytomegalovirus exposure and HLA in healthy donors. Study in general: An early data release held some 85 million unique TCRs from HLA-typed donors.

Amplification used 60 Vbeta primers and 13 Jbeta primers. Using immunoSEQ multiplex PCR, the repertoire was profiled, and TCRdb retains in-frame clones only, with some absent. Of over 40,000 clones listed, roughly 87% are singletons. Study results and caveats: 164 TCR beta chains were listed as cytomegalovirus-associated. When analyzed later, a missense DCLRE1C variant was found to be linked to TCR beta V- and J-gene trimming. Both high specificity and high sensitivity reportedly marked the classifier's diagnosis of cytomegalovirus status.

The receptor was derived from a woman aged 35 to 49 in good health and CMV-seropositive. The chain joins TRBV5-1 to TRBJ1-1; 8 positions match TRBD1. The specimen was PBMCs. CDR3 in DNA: TGCGCCAGCAGCTTGGTGGCAGGGGGCGCGGGTACTGAAGCTTTCTTT. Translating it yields CASSLVAGGAGTEAFF.